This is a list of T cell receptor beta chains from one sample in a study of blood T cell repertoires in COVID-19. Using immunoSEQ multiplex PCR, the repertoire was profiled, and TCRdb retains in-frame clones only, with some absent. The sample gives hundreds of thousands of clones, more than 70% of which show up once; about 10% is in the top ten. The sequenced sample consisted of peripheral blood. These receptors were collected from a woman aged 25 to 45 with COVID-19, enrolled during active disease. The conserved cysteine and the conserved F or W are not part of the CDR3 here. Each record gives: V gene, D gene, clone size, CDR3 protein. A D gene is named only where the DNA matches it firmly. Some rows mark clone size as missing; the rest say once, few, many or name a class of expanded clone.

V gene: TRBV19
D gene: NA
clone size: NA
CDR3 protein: ASSPGGTQDQPQH

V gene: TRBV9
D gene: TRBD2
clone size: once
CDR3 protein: ASSLGGSGGDEQY

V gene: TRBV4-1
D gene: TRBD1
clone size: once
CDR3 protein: ASAGQGATEAF

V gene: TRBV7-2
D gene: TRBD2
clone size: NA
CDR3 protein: ASSFRRSGTSGGGETQY

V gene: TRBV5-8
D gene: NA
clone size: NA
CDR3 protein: ASSPGRRGAIETQY

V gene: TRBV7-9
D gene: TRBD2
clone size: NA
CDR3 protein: ASSLGLAGRPNTGELF

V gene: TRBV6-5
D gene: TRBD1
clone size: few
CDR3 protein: ASRFIQGTNEKLF

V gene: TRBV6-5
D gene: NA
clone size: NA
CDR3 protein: ASSPAPSMSQLF

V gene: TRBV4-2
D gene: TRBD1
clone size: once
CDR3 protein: ASSLLEGAREKLF

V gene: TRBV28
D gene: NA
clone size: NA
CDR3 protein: ASSLTGSMNTEAF

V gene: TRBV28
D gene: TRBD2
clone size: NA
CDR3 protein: ASRGTSGSREQY

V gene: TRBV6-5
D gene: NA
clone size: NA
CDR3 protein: ASSYLDTNEQF

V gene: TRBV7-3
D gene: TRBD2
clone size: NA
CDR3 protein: ASSPSQTSDEQF

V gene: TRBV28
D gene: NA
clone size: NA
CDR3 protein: ASSVDNRDKNIQY

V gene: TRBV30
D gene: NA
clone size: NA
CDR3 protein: AWTGGAVTGELF

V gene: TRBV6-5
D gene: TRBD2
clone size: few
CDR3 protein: ASSRTSGNYEQY

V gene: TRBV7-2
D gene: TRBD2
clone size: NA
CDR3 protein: ASSLQLAFQETQY